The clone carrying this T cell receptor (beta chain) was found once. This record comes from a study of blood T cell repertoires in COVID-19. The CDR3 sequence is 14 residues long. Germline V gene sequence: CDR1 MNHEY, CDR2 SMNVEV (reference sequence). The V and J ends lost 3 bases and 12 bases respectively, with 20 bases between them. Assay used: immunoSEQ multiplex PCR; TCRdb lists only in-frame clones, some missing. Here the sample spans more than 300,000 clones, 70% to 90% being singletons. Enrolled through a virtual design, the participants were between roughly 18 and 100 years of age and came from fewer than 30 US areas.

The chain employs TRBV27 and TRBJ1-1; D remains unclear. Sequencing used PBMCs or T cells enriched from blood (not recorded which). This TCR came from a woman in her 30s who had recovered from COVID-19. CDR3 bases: TGTGCCAGCAGTTTCTCGGGAGTGGCCACTGTGACTTTCTTT. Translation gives CASSFSGVATVTFF.